Listed here is a single TCR beta chain. V lost 8 bases and J lost 9, with 7 bases in between. The germline gives CDR1 SEHNR, CDR2 FQNEAQ (reference sequence). This CDR3 is built from 9 residues. RNA transcripts were the template, and TCR beta CDR3 regions were amplified from them. After a first-round RT-PCR with HTBI primers, a second-round multiplex PCR was run. Using its own MiXCR run on the multiplex PCR reads, TCRdb lists one record per CDR3 protein. The table shows 600,000 to 700,000 distinct CDR3 sequences, with 35% to 45% occurring only once. The sample comes from a study of Graves' ophthalmopathy and Graves' hyperthyroidism.

This sequence joins TRBV7-9 and TRBJ1-2; unclear D gene. Sequenced input: peripheral blood. The TCR comes from an adult man with Graves' ophthalmopathy. Here the CDR3 DNA reads TGTGCCAGCGGAGCGAGCTACACCTTC. It encodes CASGASYTF.